This T cell receptor (beta chain) was retrieved from a study of cytomegalovirus exposure and HLA in healthy donors. Overall study results and limits: An analysis done earlier found most TCR beta V segments productive about 87% or about 30% of the time. Certain indistinguishable V segments, among them TRBV6-2 and TRBV6-3, were excluded.

A note on this clone: Its antigen remains unidentified.

CDR1 is WSHSY, CDR2 SAAADI, per germline. Trimming removed 6 bases at V and 0 bases at J, with 9 bases between. The CDR3 runs 14 residues. The PCR was carried out with 60 Vbeta primers and 13 Jbeta primers. The data were produced by immunoSEQ multiplex PCR, yet TCRdb's version contains in-frame clones alone and is incomplete. The sample carries over 110,000 clones, about 79% recorded once. The clonotype was recovered from a male donor in good health and CMV-seronegative. The chain carries TRBV10-2 and TRBJ1-5; maybe TRBD1 (5 bases). Sequenced: PBMCs. CDR3 sequence (DNA): TGCGCCAGCAGGGGGCCGGATAGCAATCAGCCCCAGCATTTT. Amino acid sequence: CASRGPDSNQPQHF.